This T cell receptor (beta chain) was recovered during a study of identical twins. Notes on the study in general: Interpretation of the results relied on cross-sectional statistical analysis and not on following the same donors. Beta clonotypes that were abundant in cord blood contained fewer insertions, a pattern absent from memory repertoires.

Template switching supplied a universal primer site; unique molecular identifiers were carried on the cDNA. TCRdb ran MiXCR on the 5' RACE reads and lists one entry per CDR3 protein. The table shows about 920,000 distinct CDR3 sequences, with around 12% occurring only once. Concerning this clonotype: The antigen remains unidentified.

The CDR3 length is 14 residues. V was pared by 6 bases and J by 3 bases, with 7 bases of the junction left unmatched. These same data were also listed under a study on yellow fever vaccine responses in identical twins. From that report: Reports say the vaccine T cell response in twins looked partly convergent and partly personalized.

The TCR originated in a woman younger than 30 in good health. The specimen was PBMCs. This chain links TRBV12-3 or TRBV12-4 with TRBJ1-1; 7 nucleotides match TRBD1. The CDR3 loop reads CASRRQGGHTEAFF. DNA for the CDR3: TGTGCCAGCAGGCGACAGGGTGGGCACACTGAAGCTTTCTTT.